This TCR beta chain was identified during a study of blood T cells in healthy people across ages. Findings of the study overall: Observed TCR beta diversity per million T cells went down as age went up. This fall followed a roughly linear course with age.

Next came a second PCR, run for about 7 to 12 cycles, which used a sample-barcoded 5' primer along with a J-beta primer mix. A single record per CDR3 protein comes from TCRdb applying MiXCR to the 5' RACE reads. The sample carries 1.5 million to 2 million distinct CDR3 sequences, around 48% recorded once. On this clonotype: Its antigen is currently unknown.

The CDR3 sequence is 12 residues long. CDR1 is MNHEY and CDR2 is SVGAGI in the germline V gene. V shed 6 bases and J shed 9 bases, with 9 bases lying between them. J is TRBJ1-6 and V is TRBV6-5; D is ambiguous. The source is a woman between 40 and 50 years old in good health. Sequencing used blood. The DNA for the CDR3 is TGTGCCAGCAGGAAGATCGGTTCACCCCTCCACTTT. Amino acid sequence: CASRKIGSPLHF.